Listed below are T cell receptor beta chains from one sample, sequenced in a study of blood T cell repertoires in COVID-19. Sequencing was performed with immunoSEQ multiplex PCR; in TCRdb, only in-frame clones are kept and a portion is missing. The sample shows 130,000 or so clones, 70% to 85% of them seen only once. Sequenced: PBMCs or T cells enriched from blood (not recorded which). The receptors here all came from a man in his fifties who had recovered from COVID-19. The CDR3 runs from the conserved cysteine through the conserved F or W. A D gene is named only where the DNA matches it firmly. Clone size is stated in some rows and not others, as once, few, many or a class when expanded.

V,D,J,size,DNA,CDR3
TRBV6-9,TRBD2,TRBJ2-7,.,TGTGCCAGCAGTACGAGCGGGGGGAGCTCCTACGAGCAGTACTTC,CASSTSGGSSYEQYF
TRBV11-2,.,TRBJ2-7,.,TGTGCCAGCAGCCCCCGACGGGGGGCTAGACCCTCTTACGAGCAGTACTTC,CASSPRRGARPSYEQYF
TRBV4-1,.,TRBJ1-1,.,TGCGCCAGCAGCCAAGATGGGGGGAATCTGAACACTGAAGCTTTCTTT,CASSQDGGNLNTEAFF
TRBV3-1/TRBV3-2,TRBD1,TRBJ2-7,.,TGTGCCAGCAGCCTTTACAGGGGCAACGAGCAGTACTTC,CASSLYRGNEQYF
TRBV14,TRBD1,TRBJ1-4,.,TGTGCCAGCAGCCCGCGGACAGGGGGGGAAAAACTGTTTTTT,CASSPRTGGEKLFF
TRBV28,.,TRBJ2-1,.,TGTGCCAGCAGTTCAGTGCCAGGGCAGGTTGAGCAGTTCTTC,CASSSVPGQVEQFF
TRBV7-3,TRBD1,TRBJ1-2,.,TGTGCCAGCAGCCAGGGGCAGGGGGCGGCCTATGGCTACACCTTC,CASSQGQGAAYGYTF
TRBV5-1,.,TRBJ2-5,once,TGCGCCAGCAGCTTGGCGTCGTACCAAGAGACCCAGTACTTC,CASSLASYQETQYF
TRBV30,TRBD1,TRBJ1-5,.,TGTGCCTGGAGGGGAGCAGGTGGGACAGGCAATCAGCCCCAGCATTTT,CAWRGAGGTGNQPQHF
TRBV3-1/TRBV3-2,TRBD1,TRBJ1-2,.,TGTGCCAGCAGCCGGGTTGAGGGGGCCTATGGCTACACCTTC,CASSRVEGAYGYTF
TRBV4-3,TRBD1,TRBJ2-7,few,TGCGCCAGCAGCCAAGTCCGGGACAGGGGGCATGAGCAGTACTTC,CASSQVRDRGHEQYF
TRBV7-9,.,TRBJ2-7,.,TGTGCCAGCAGCCCCAGAGGGGAGCAGTACTTC,CASSPRGEQYF
TRBV7-2,.,TRBJ2-7,.,TGTGCCAGCAGCTTAGGCGGGGTCCTCTCCTACGAGCAGTACTTC,CASSLGGVLSYEQYF
TRBV9,TRBD2,TRBJ2-3,.,TGTGCCAGCAGCGTAGTTGGGACTAGCTCAGATACGCAGTATTTT,CASSVVGTSSDTQYF
TRBV2,.,TRBJ2-7,.,TGTGCCAGCAGTGAAGCGTGGGACATTGGGGACGAGCAGTACTTC,CASSEAWDIGDEQYF
TRBV6-2/TRBV6-3,.,TRBJ2-1,once,TGTGCCAGCAGTTCGGAGGGACCCCCCTTTGGGAATGAGCAGTTCTTC,CASSSEGPPFGNEQFF
TRBV27,.,TRBJ2-1,.,TGTGCCAGCAGTTTAGTGTCGGGGTTCAATGAGCAGTTCTTC,CASSLVSGFNEQFF
TRBV15,TRBD1,TRBJ1-4,.,TGTGCCACCAGCAGACGGGGACAGGGCCATGAAAAACTGTTTTTT,CATSRRGQGHEKLFF
TRBV7-2,TRBD2,TRBJ2-2,.,TGTGCCAGCATTCGGAGCGGGGGGGACATAAACACCGGGGAGCTGTTTTTT,CASIRSGGDINTGELFF
TRBV27,TRBD1,TRBJ2-3,.,TGTGCCAGCAGTTTTAGGTCCACAGGGGGCACAGATACGCAGTATTTT,CASSFRSTGGTDTQYF
TRBV27,TRBD1,TRBJ1-1,.,TGTGCCAGCAGGGTGACAGGGAGTACTGAAGCTTTCTTT,CASRVTGSTEAFF
TRBV5-4,.,TRBJ2-3,.,TGTGCCAGCAGCTTGGGACAGCCTTGGAACACGCAGTATTTT,CASSLGQPWNTQYF
TRBV3-1/TRBV3-2,.,TRBJ2-3,.,TGTGCCAGCAGCCCCCTGGCCCTAGGATCAGATACGCAGTATTTT,CASSPLALGSDTQYF
TRBV6-5,TRBD1,TRBJ1-1,once,TGTGCCAGCAGTAATAACAGGGGCGTGGAAGCTTTCTTT,CASSNNRGVEAFF
TRBV30,.,TRBJ1-5,few,TGTGCCTGGAGTATAAGCAGGGTGGGAGGTTTTAGCAATCAGCCCCAGCATTTT,CAWSISRVGGFSNQPQHF
TRBV5-4,.,TRBJ2-6,.,TGTGCCAGCAGCCCGGTGGTCTTGGGGGCCAACGTCCTGACTTTC,CASSPVVLGANVLTF
TRBV9,.,TRBJ1-4,.,TGTGCCAGCAGCGTCTCGGGGACAACTAATGAAAAACTGTTTTTT,CASSVSGTTNEKLFF
TRBV12-5,TRBD1,TRBJ2-3,.,TGTGCTAGTGGTTTGTCCCCCGGGACAGAGGTGCAGTATTTT,CASGLSPGTEVQYF
TRBV14,.,TRBJ2-1,.,TGTGCCAGCAGCCAAGTAGGGGGGGGCGACGAGCAGTTCTTC,CASSQVGGGDEQFF
TRBV11-2,TRBD1,TRBJ1-5,.,TGTGCCAGCAGCCCGGGGGGCGGACAGGGTTATAGCAATCAGCCCCAGCATTTT,CASSPGGGQGYSNQPQHF
TRBV7-9,.,TRBJ1-5,.,TGTGCCAGCAGCTTAGTAGGGGGTGCGGGTCAGCCCCAGCATTTT,CASSLVGGAGQPQHF
TRBV2,.,TRBJ1-3,few,TGTGCCAGCAGTCCAACAGGGCCCTCTGGAAACACCATATATTTT,CASSPTGPSGNTIYF
TRBV18,TRBD2,TRBJ2-7,.,TGTGCCAGCTCACCAGTGGCGGGGGGCTACGAGCAGTACTTC,CASSPVAGGYEQYF
TRBV6-1,TRBD2,TRBJ2-7,.,TGTGCCAGCAGTGAAGGGACTAGCGGGGGGTCCCCCTACGAGCAGTACTTC,CASSEGTSGGSPYEQYF
TRBV7-2,.,TRBJ1-2,.,TGTGCCAGCAGCTCTCTTACGGGGGTCTATGGCTACACCTTC,CASSSLTGVYGYTF
TRBV4-3,TRBD2,TRBJ2-5,.,TGCGCCAGCAGCCACCTGACTAGCGGGGGGGGTCGGGAGACCCAGTACTTC,CASSHLTSGGGRETQYF
TRBV5-1,TRBD1,TRBJ1-1,few,TGCGCCAGCAGCTTGAATAAGGGGGCGCGAACTGAAGCTTTCTTT,CASSLNKGARTEAFF
TRBV10-3,.,TRBJ1-1,.,TGTGCCATCATTAATCTCGGAGGGGTTGCTTTCTTT,CAIINLGGVAFF
TRBV12-3/TRBV12-4,TRBD1,TRBJ2-1,.,TGTGCCAGCCGTACAGGGGGTTATGAGCAGTTCTTC,CASRTGGYEQFF
TRBV11-2,.,TRBJ2-2,.,TGTGCCAGCAGTCAAGGGGGCGGGGCGCGTGGCACCGGGGAGCTGTTTTTT,CASSQGGGARGTGELFF
TRBV2,TRBD1,TRBJ1-2,.,TGTGCCAGCAGATATCAGGGGGCCAGCTATGGCTACACCTTC,CASRYQGASYGYTF
TRBV28,TRBD2,TRBJ2-1,.,TGTGCCAGCAGTACCCATAGCGGGAGCTCCTACAATGAGCAGTTCTTC,CASSTHSGSSYNEQFF
TRBV5-1,.,TRBJ2-1,.,TGCGCCAGCAGCAAAGACGGACACCTCTCCTACAATGAGCAGTTCTTC,CASSKDGHLSYNEQFF
TRBV6-5,TRBD1,TRBJ1-5,once,TGTGCCAGCAGTTATACAGGGGACTTCAGTCAGCCCCAGCATTTT,CASSYTGDFSQPQHF
TRBV5-1,.,TRBJ1-2,once,TGCGCCAGCAGCTCTACGCTTTCCACCCATGGCTACACCTTC,CASSSTLSTHGYTF
TRBV6-1,TRBD1,TRBJ2-1,few,TGTGCCAGCAGTGAAACCCAGGGGGCCTACAATGAGCAGTTCTTC,CASSETQGAYNEQFF
TRBV6-2/TRBV6-3,.,TRBJ1-6,.,TGTGCCAGCAGTTACGTCGGACAGAGAAATTCACCCCTCCACTTT,CASSYVGQRNSPLHF
TRBV30,TRBD2,TRBJ2-1,.,TGTGCCTGGAGTGTAGGTTTGTCTAGCGGGACATACAATGAGCAGTTCTTC,CAWSVGLSSGTYNEQFF
TRBV7-3,TRBD1,TRBJ2-2,.,TGTGCCAGCAGCTTAGAAAACAGGGGGCACACCGGGGAGCTGTTTTTT,CASSLENRGHTGELFF
TRBV6-2/TRBV6-3,TRBD2,TRBJ2-5,.,TGTGCCAGCAGCTTACTACCACGGACTAGCGGGGGCCAAGAGACCCAGTACTTC,CASSLLPRTSGGQETQYF